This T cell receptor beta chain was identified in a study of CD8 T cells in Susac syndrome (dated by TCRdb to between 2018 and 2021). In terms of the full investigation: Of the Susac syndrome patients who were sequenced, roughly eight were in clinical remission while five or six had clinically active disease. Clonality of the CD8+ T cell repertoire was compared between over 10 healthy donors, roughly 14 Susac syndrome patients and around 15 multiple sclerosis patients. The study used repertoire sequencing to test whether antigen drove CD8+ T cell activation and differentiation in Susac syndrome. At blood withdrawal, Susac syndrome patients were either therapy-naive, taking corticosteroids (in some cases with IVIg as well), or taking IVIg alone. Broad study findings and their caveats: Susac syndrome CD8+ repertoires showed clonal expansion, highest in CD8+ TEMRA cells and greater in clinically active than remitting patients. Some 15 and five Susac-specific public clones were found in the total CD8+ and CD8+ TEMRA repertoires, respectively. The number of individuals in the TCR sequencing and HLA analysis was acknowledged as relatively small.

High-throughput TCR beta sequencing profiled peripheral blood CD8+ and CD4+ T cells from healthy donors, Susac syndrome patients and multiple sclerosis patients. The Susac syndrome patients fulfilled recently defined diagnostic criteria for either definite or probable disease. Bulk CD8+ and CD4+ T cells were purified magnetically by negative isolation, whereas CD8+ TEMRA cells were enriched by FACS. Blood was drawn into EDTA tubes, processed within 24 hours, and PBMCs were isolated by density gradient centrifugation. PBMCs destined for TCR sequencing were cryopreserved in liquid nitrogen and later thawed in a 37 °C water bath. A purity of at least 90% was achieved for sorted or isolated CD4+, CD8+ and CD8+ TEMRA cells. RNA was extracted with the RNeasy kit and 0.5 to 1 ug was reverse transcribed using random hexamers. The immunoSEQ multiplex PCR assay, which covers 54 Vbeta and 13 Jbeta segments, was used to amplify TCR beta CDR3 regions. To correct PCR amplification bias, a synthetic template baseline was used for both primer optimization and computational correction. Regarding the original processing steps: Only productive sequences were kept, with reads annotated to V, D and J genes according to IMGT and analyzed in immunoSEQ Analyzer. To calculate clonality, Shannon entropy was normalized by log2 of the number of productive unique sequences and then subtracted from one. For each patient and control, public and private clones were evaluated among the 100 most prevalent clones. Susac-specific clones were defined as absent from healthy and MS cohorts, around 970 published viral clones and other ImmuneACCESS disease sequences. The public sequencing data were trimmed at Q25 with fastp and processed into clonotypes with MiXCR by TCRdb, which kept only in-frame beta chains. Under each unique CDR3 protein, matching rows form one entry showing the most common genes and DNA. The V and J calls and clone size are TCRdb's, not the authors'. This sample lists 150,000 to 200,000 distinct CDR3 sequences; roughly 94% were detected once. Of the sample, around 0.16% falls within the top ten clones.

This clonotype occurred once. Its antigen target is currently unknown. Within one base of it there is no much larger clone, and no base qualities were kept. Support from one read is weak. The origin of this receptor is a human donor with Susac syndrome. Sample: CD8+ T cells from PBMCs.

The CDR3: CASSPRRGSGLSTEAFF. Here is the DNA: TGCGCCAGCAGCCCCCGCCGGGGTTCAGGTTTGAGCACTGAAGCTTTCTTT. This sequence uses TRBV4-1 and TRBJ1-1; a confident D gene designation cannot be given. The CDR3 contains 17 residues, cysteine and phenylalanine counted. Just the 51-base CDR3 DNA is kept, in frame starting at base 1. V loses 4 bases, J loses 4 bases, and the germline ends lie 22 bases apart. CDR1 is given as MGHRA and CDR2 as YSYEKL, both from the germline V gene.